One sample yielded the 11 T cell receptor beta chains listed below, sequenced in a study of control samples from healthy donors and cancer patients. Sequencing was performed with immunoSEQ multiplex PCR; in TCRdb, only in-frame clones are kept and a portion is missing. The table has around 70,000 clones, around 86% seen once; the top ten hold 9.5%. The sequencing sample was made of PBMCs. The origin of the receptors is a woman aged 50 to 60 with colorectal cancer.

The CDR3 region is CASSLTGASYEQYV. CDR3 DNA: TGTGCCAGCAGCTTGACAGGGGCTTCATACGAGCAGTACGTC. The rearrangement uses TRBV5-6 and TRBJ2-7, with TRBD1 identical over 7 bases. The CDR3 totals 14 residues. The V gene end was trimmed by 1 base and the J gene end by 4 bases; junction bases not matched to a gene: 5. Germline CDR1 reads SGHDT; CDR2 reads YYEEEE.

CDR3 DNA: TGTGCCAGCGAAGGGGGGGCCGGAGAGACCCAGTACTTC. This encodes CASEGGAGETQYF. The V gene is TRBV19, the J gene TRBJ2-5, with a tentative D call TRBD2 (7 bases). Trimming removed 9 bases from V and 4 bases from J, with 15 bases in between. Germline CDR1 LNHDA, CDR2 SQIVND (reference sequence). The length of the CDR3 is 13 residues. The full variable domain, in which reference TRBV19 and TRBJ2-5 provide the parts outside the CDR3, is DGGITQSPKYLFRKEGQNVTLSCEQNLNHDAMYWYRQDPGQGLRLIYYSQIVNDFQKGDIAEGYSVSREKKESFPLTVTSAQKNPTAFYLCASEGGAGETQYFGPGTRLLVL.

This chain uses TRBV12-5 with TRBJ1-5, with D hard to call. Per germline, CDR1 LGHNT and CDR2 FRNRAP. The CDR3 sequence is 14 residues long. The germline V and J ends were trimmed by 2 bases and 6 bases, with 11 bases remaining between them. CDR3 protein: CASGLTDPGQPQHF. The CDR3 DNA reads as TGTGCTAGTGGTTTGACGGATCCCGGTCAGCCCCAGCATTTT.

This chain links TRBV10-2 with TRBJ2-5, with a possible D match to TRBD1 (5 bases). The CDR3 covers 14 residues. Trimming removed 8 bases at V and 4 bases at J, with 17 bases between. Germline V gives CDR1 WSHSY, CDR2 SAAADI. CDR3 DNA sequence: TGCGCCAGCCGGGCGAAGGTGGGGCGAGAGACCCAGTACTTC. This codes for CASRAKVGRETQYF.

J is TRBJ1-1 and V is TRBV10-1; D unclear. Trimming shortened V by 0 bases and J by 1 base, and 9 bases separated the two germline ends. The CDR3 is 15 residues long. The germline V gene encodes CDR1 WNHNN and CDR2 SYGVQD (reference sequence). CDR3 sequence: CASSESYRANTEAFF. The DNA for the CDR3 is TGCGCCAGCAGTGAGTCTTATAGGGCGAACACTGAAGCTTTCTTT.

The CDR3 DNA is TGTGCCATCTCAGGGTACACCGGGGAGCTGTTTTTT. This sequence encodes CAISGYTGELFF. The rearrangement links TRBV28 to TRBJ2-2; possible D gene TRBD1, 5 bases. The germline V gene encodes CDR1 MDHEN and CDR2 SYDVKM. The CDR3 length is 12 residues. Trimming removed 10 bases at V and 3 bases at J, with 9 bases between.

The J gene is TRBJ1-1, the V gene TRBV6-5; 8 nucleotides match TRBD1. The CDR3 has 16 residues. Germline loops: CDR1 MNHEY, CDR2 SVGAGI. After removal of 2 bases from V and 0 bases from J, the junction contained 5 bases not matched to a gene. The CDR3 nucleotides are TGTGCCAGCAGTTACGATCCGGGACAGGTGAACACTGAAGCTTTCTTT. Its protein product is CASSYDPGQVNTEAFF.

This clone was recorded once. The CDR3 loop is CASSYRDGDYNSPLHF. The CDR3 region has the DNA TGTGCCAGCAGCTATCGGGACGGAGACTATAATTCACCCCTCCACTTT. The chain is built from TRBV9 and TRBJ1-6; D is possibly TRBD1 (5 bases). The CDR3 sequence is 16 residues long. CDR1 and CDR2 (germline): SGDLS, YYNGEE. V dropped 4 bases and J dropped 3 bases, with 14 bases sitting between them.

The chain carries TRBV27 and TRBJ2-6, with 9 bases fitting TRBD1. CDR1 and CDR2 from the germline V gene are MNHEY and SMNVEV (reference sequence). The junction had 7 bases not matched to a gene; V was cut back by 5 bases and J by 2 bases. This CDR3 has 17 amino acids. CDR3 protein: CASSRLDRGAGANVLTF. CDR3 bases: TGTGCCAGCAGTCGCCTGGACAGGGGTGCTGGGGCCAACGTCCTGACTTTC.

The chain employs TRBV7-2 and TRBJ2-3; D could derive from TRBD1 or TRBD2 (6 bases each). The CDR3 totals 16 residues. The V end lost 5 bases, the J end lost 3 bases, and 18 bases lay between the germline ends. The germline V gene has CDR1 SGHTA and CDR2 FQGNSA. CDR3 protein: CASSATQGGVTDTQYF. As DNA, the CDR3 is TGTGCCAGCAGCGCTACACAGGGAGGTGTAACAGATACGCAGTATTTT.

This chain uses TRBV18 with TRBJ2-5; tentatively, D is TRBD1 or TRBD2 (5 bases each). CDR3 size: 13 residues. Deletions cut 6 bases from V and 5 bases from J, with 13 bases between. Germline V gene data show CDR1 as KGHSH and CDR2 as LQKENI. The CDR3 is CASSQRDGETQYF. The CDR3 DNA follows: TGTGCCAGCTCGCAACGGGACGGCGAGACCCAGTACTTC.